The rows below give T cell receptor beta chains drawn from one sample of a study of shared clonotypes between healthy human individuals. Profiled with immunoSEQ multiplex PCR; TCRdb holds only in-frame clones, not every one. There are roughly 2.5 million clones in the sample; approximately 90% occur only once, and over 0.12% lies in the top ten. Input material: naive CD4+ T cells sorted from blood. These receptor sequences come from a man between 18 and 29 years old in good health. CDR3s include the opening cysteine and the closing phenylalanine or tryptophan. A D gene is named only where the DNA matches it firmly. Size tells how often a clone was seen (once, few, many) or the class of an expanded clone, and some rows leave it out.

>TRBJ2-5|.|TRBV21-1|.
TGTGCCAGCAGCAAAGATCCTTGGGTTGGAGAGACCCAGTACTTC
CASSKDPWVGETQYF
>TRBJ2-7|TRBD2|TRBV7-7|.
TGTGCTAGCAGCTTAGGCGGGGGGACCGAGCAGTACTTC
CASSLGGGTEQYF
>TRBJ2-5|TRBD1|TRBV7-8|.
TGTGCCAGCAGCCGGGGACAGGCCCAAGAGACCCAGTACTTC
CASSRGQAQETQYF
>TRBJ2-5|.|TRBV5-8|.
TGTGCCAGCAGCCCTAGACAGTCGTACCAAGAGACCCAGTACTTC
CASSPRQSYQETQYF
>TRBJ1-2|.|TRBV14|.
TGTGCCAGCAGCCACCAAATGGCAGGAAACTATGGCTACACCTTC
CASSHQMAGNYGYTF
>TRBJ1-2|.|TRBV5-1|.
TGCGCCAGCAGCTATATTGGCCAGGGGAGCTATGGCTACACCTTC
CASSYIGQGSYGYTF
>TRBJ2-5|TRBD2|TRBV7-9|.
TGTGCCAGCAGCCCCACTAGCGGGGGAACGGAGACCCAGTACTTC
CASSPTSGGTETQYF
>TRBJ2-5|.|TRBV5-4|.
TGTGCCAGCAGCTTCCCTACGAATCAAGAGACCCAGTACTTC
CASSFPTNQETQYF
>TRBJ1-6|TRBD1|TRBV27|once
TGTGCCAGCAGTCTAAGACACCCTACAGGGGACAGCTCCTATAATTCACCCCTCCACTTT
CASSLRHPTGDSSYNSPLHF
>TRBJ2-5|.|TRBV18|.
TGTGCCAGCTCACCAATCCAGGGAGCAGGAGAGACCCAGTACTTC
CASSPIQGAGETQYF
>TRBJ2-7|TRBD2|TRBV7-2|once
TGTGCCAGCAGCTTAGGAGGTAGCGGGAGCCACTACGAGCAGTACTTC
CASSLGGSGSHYEQYF
>TRBJ1-5|.|TRBV19|.
TGTGCCAGTAGTATAGAGTACAGTTATAGCAATCAGCCCCAGCATTTT
CASSIEYSYSNQPQHF
>TRBJ2-3|TRBD1|TRBV25-1|.
TGTGCCAGCAGTGATGACAGGGGCACTGGGGCTGTCACGCAGTATTTT
CASSDDRGTGAVTQYF